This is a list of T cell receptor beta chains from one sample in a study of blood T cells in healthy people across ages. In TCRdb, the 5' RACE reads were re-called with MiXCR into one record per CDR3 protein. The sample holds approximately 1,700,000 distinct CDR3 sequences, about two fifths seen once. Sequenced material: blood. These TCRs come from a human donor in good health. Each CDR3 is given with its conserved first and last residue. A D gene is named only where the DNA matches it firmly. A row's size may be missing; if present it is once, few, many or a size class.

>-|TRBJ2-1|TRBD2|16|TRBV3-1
CASSLRLAGGTDEQFF
TGTGCCAGCAGCCTCCGGCTAGCGGGGGGTACGGATGAGCAGTTCTTC
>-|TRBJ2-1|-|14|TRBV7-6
CASSLAQRRSEQFF
TGTGCCAGCAGCTTAGCGCAAAGACGTAGTGAGCAGTTCTTC
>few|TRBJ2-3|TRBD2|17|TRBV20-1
CSARTSGGPIKQDTQYF
TGCAGTGCTAGGACTAGCGGGGGGCCAATAAAGCAAGATACGCAGTATTTT
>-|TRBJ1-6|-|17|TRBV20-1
CSARDRALSSYNSPLHF
TGCAGTGCTAGAGATCGGGCGCTAAGCTCCTATAATTCACCCCTCCACTTT
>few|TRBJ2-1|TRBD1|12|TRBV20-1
CMLSRGMIEQFF
TGCATGTTAAGCAGGGGGATGATTGAGCAGTTCTTC
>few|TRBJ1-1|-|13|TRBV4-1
CASSQGGATEAFF
TGCGCCAGCAGCCAAGGAGGGGCCACTGAAGCTTTCTTT
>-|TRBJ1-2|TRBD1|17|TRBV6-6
CASSSPPGQALHYGYTF
TGTGCCAGCAGTTCCCCTCCCGGACAGGCTCTCCACTATGGCTACACCTTC
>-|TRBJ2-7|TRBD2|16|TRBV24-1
CATSTSGTTHGNEQYF
TGTGCCACCTCAACCTCCGGGACTACCCACGGGAATGAGCAGTACTTC
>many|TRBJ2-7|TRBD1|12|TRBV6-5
CASRGDRDEQYF
TGTGCCAGCAGAGGCGACAGGGACGAGCAGTACTTC
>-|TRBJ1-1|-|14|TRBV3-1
CASSQVLRNTEAFF
TGTGCCAGCAGCCAAGTCCTGCGGAACACTGAAGCTTTCTTT
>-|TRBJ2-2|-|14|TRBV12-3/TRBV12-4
CASSTGRHAGELFF
TGTGCCAGCAGCACAGGGAGACACGCCGGGGAGCTGTTTTTT
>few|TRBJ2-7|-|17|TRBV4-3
CASSPNRHLRGFYEQYF
TGCGCCAGCAGCCCAAACCGCCACTTACGTGGCTTCTACGAGCAGTACTTC
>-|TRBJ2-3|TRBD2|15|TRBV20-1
CSALTGSGGTDTQYF
TGCAGTGCTCTCACTGGGAGCGGGGGCACAGATACGCAGTATTTT
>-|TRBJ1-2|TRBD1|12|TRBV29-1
CSGTGGIYGYTF
TGCAGCGGGACAGGGGGGATCTATGGCTACACCTTC
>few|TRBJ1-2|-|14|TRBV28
CASSLGDGPYGYTF
TGTGCCAGCAGTTTGGGGGATGGACCCTATGGCTACACCTTC
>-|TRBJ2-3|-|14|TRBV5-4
CASSLQQGADTQYF
TGTGCCAGCAGCTTGCAACAGGGTGCAGATACGCAGTATTTT
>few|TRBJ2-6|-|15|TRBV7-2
CASSPQYSGANVLTF
TGTGCCAGCAGCCCGCAGTACTCTGGGGCCAACGTCCTGACTTTC
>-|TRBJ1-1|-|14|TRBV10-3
CAISSGGRNTEAFF
TGTGCCATCAGCTCGGGAGGACGGAACACTGAAGCTTTCTTT
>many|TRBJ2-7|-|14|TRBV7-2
CASSLARWDYEQYF
TGTGCCAGCAGCTTAGCGCGGTGGGACTACGAGCAGTACTTC
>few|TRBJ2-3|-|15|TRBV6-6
CASSRQPESTDTQYF
TGTGCCAGCAGTCGACAGCCGGAGAGCACAGATACGCAGTATTTT
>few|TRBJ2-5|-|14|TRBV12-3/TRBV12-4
CATNFGDIQETQYF
TGTGCCACCAACTTTGGGGACATCCAAGAGACCCAGTACTTC
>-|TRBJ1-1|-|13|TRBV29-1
CSVEYLMNTEAFF
TGCAGCGTTGAATATTTGATGAACACTGAAGCTTTCTTT
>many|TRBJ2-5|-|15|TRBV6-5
CASSYSPGAQETQYF
TGTGCCAGCAGTTACTCGCCGGGGGCCCAAGAGACCCAGTACTTC
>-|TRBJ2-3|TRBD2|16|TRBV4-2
CASSRSGGVPTDTQYF
TGTGCCAGCAGCAGGAGCGGGGGGGTACCCACAGATACGCAGTATTTT
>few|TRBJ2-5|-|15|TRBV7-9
CASSPRTDNQETQYF
TGTGCCAGCAGCCCACGGACAGACAACCAAGAGACCCAGTACTTC
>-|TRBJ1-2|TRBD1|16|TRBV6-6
CASTHLPGGGLRGYTF
TGTGCCAGCACTCACCTCCCAGGGGGGGGACTACGGGGCTACACCTTC
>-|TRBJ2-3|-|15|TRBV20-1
CSAAEGAGTPDTQYF
TGCAGTGCGGCCGAGGGGGCAGGGACTCCAGATACGCAGTATTTT
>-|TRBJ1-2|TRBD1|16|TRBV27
CASSPLRGQTNYGYTF
TGTGCCAGCAGTCCCCTAAGGGGACAGACTAACTATGGCTACACCTTC
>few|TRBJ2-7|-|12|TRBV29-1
CGGTGAHYEQYF
TGCGGGGGGACGGGGGCCCACTACGAGCAGTACTTC
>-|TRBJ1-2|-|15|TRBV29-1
CSVEDYVTTNYGYTF
TGCAGCGTTGAAGATTACGTGACAACTAACTATGGCTACACCTTC
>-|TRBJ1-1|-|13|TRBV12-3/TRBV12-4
CASSLLIRGEAFF
TGTGCCAGCAGTTTATTAATAAGGGGCGAAGCTTTCTTT
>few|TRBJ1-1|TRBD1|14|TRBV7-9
CASSLTGTVPEAFF
TGTGCCAGCAGCTTAACAGGGACAGTTCCTGAAGCTTTCTTT
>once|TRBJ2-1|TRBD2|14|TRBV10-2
CASRGTSASKEQFF
TGCGCCAGCAGGGGGACTAGCGCCTCGAAGGAGCAGTTCTTC
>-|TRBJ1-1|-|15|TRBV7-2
CASSSRRVRDAEAFF
TGTGCCAGCAGCTCCCGGCGTGTGAGGGACGCTGAAGCTTTCTTT
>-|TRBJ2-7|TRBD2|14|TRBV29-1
CSVEGVSGEYEQYF
TGCAGCGTTGAAGGGGTTAGCGGGGAGTACGAGCAGTACTTC
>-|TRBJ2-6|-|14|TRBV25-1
CASRGWSGANVLTF
TGTGCCAGCAGAGGGTGGTCTGGGGCCAACGTCCTGACTTTC
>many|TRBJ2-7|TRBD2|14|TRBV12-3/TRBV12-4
CASSFSGGPYEQYF
TGTGCCAGCAGCTTTAGCGGGGGGCCCTACGAGCAGTACTTC
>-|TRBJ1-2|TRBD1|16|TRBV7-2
CASSLRRGTGNYGYTF
TGTGCCAGCAGCTTAAGGCGAGGGACAGGCAATTATGGCTACACCTTC
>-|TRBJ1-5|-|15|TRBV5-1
CASSPEGVGNQPQHF
TGCGCCAGCAGTCCGGAGGGAGTGGGGAATCAGCCCCAGCATTTT
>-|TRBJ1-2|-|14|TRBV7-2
CASSTYRDNYGYTF
TGTGCCAGCAGCACTTACAGGGATAACTATGGCTACACCTTC
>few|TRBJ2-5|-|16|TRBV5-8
CASSLHSSGTWETQYF
TGTGCCAGCAGCTTACACTCTTCAGGGACTTGGGAGACCCAGTACTTC
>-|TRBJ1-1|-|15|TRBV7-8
CASSLAVTRSTEAFF
TGTGCCAGCAGCTTAGCGGTAACAAGGAGCACTGAAGCTTTCTTT
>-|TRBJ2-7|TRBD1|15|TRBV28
CASSLVPGQSYEQYF
TGTGCCAGCAGCCTAGTGCCGGGACAGTCCTACGAGCAGTACTTC